This entry features one T cell receptor (beta chain) sequence. Antigen: not known. These data originate in a study of cytomegalovirus exposure and HLA in healthy donors. The CDR3 spans 16 residues. Germline V CDR1 and CDR2: SGHKS, YYEKEE (reference sequence). J gave up 4 bases and V 4 bases, and 11 bases lay outside the gene matches. General study points: HLA allele associations emerged for around 15,000 TCR beta sequences in a later analysis, at 0.05 false discovery rate. Among immune exposure information, only CMV serostatus was available. In vitro checks showed that a few CMV-associated chains really do target CMV antigens.

The PCR ran on 60 Vbeta and 13 Jbeta primers. Libraries were prepared by immunoSEQ multiplex PCR; TCRdb keeps only in-frame clonotypes and omits some of them. Here the sample table reports under 90,000 clones. What was sequenced was PBMCs. The V call is TRBV5-5, the J call TRBJ2-7; 10 bases fit TRBD1. The receptor's source is a man between 50 and 59 years old in good health and CMV-seropositive. CDR3 DNA: TGTGCCAGCAGCCCGGATCCGGGACAGGGGTCGTACGAGCAGTACGTC. Translation: CASSPDPGQGSYEQYV.